These T cell receptor beta chains were read from a single sample in a study of neurological immune-mediated disorders. TCRdb re-called the 5' RACE reads through MiXCR, storing one row per CDR3 protein. The table lists some 60,000 distinct CDR3 sequences, about 10% of them singletons. The sample comprised PBMCs. The source is a man aged 30 to 39 in good health. Each CDR3 is given with its conserved first and last residue. Fields, in order: D gene, V gene, J gene, clone size, CDR3 protein, CDR3 DNA. The D gene is left open where the match is weak. The size field is filled for only some rows; it gives once, few, many or a size class.

>TRBD1|TRBV6-6|TRBJ1-5|many
CASRLGQAGQPQHF
TGTGCCAGCAGGCTCGGACAGGCGGGTCAGCCCCAGCATTTT
>NA|TRBV28|TRBJ2-3|many
CASSLKGTDTQYF
TGTGCCAGCAGTTTAAAGGGAACAGATACGCAGTATTTT
>TRBD2|TRBV10-3|TRBJ2-7|many
CAISVGTSDYEQYF
TGTGCCATCAGTGTTGGGACTAGCGACTACGAGCAGTACTTC
>TRBD1|TRBV7-2|TRBJ2-7|few
CASSLGTGVAYEQYF
TGTGCCAGCAGCCTGGGGACAGGGGTCGCCTACGAGCAGTACTTC
>NA|TRBV28|TRBJ2-7|many
CASSPATNEQYF
TGTGCCAGCAGTCCTGCTACGAACGAGCAGTACTTC
>TRBD1|TRBV5-1|TRBJ2-7|many
CASSVDRVLEQYF
TGCGCCAGCAGCGTGGACAGGGTTCTCGAGCAGTACTTC
>NA|TRBV5-6|TRBJ1-1|many
CASSLRANTEAFF
TGTGCCAGCAGCTTACGGGCTAACACTGAAGCTTTCTTT
>NA|TRBV6-2/TRBV6-3|TRBJ1-2|many
CASSSAAGVVGYTF
TGTGCCAGCAGTTCCGCGGCAGGGGTAGTTGGCTACACCTTC
>TRBD2|TRBV27|TRBJ2-1|few
CASSILSGSSYNEQFF
TGTGCCAGCAGCATTCTAAGCGGGAGCTCCTACAATGAGCAGTTCTTC
>NA|TRBV20-1|TRBJ1-5|many
CSARDPGVNQPQHF
TGCAGTGCTAGAGATCCCGGAGTCAATCAGCCCCAGCATTTT
>TRBD2|TRBV5-1|TRBJ2-1|many
CASSSSSGYSYNEQFF
TGCGCCAGCAGCTCATCTAGCGGGTACTCCTACAATGAGCAGTTCTTC
>TRBD2|TRBV20-1|TRBJ2-1|many
CSASELAGVGDEQFF
TGCAGTGCTAGTGAACTAGCGGGAGTTGGGGATGAGCAGTTCTTC
>TRBD2|TRBV2|TRBJ2-1|few
CASSEWGQGLAGEQFF
TGTGCCAGCAGTGAATGGGGGCAGGGACTAGCGGGTGAGCAGTTCTTC
>TRBD2|TRBV10-2|TRBJ2-5|many
CASSDTGGVQETQYF
TGCGCCAGCAGTGACACGGGAGGGGTTCAAGAGACCCAGTACTTC
>NA|TRBV5-1|TRBJ2-2|many
CASSFQGSNTGELFF
TGCGCCAGCAGCTTTCAGGGGTCGAACACCGGGGAGCTGTTTTTT
>NA|TRBV27|TRBJ2-7|many
CASSWGSSYEQYF
TGTGCCAGCAGTTGGGGGAGCTCCTACGAGCAGTACTTC
>NA|TRBV28|TRBJ2-7|many
CASSLKPDSSYEQYF
TGTGCCAGCAGTTTAAAACCCGATAGCTCCTACGAGCAGTACTTC
>NA|TRBV5-1|TRBJ2-3|many
CASSLVGQARTDTQYF
TGCGCCAGCAGCTTGGTGGGGCAGGCGCGCACAGATACGCAGTATTTT
>TRBD1|TRBV29-1|TRBJ2-7|many
CSVAGQGDSYEQYF
TGCAGCGTTGCCGGACAGGGGGACTCCTACGAGCAGTACTTC
>NA|TRBV27|TRBJ1-6|many
CASSFPLGPLHF
TGTGCCAGCAGTTTCCCCCTTGGTCCCCTCCACTTT
>NA|TRBV3-1|TRBJ2-5|many
CASSPTDLGGQETQYF
TGTGCCAGCAGCCCTACGGACCTAGGGGGACAAGAGACCCAGTACTTC
>NA|TRBV20-1|TRBJ1-2|NA
CSARAPPPTVDYGYTF
TGCAGTGCTAGAGCCCCACCCCCGACGGTGGACTATGGCTACACCTTC
>TRBD2|TRBV5-1|TRBJ2-5|many
CASSHPSGPRTQYF
TGCGCCAGCAGCCACCCTAGCGGCCCCCGGACCCAGTACTTC
>TRBD2|TRBV28|TRBJ2-3|many
CASSRGLAGDADTQYF
TGTGCCAGCAGTCGAGGACTAGCGGGAGACGCAGATACGCAGTATTTT
>TRBD1|TRBV7-9|TRBJ1-4|many
CASSQDRGNEKLFF
TGTGCCAGCAGCCAGGACAGGGGAAATGAAAAACTGTTTTTT
>TRBD2|TRBV5-1|TRBJ2-3|NA
CASSPSGGAGTDTQYF
TGCGCCAGCAGCCCCTCCGGGGGGGCGGGAACAGATACGCAGTATTTT
>TRBD1|TRBV29-1|TRBJ2-3|once
CSVERQGEVYETQYF
TGCAGCGTTGAAAGACAGGGGGAGGTTTATGAGACGCAGTATTTT
>NA|TRBV6-6|TRBJ2-1|many
CASSYGRDEQFF
TGTGCCAGCAGTTACGGGCGGGACGAGCAGTTCTTC
>TRBD2|TRBV10-3|TRBJ2-2|many
CAIMVAGALNTGELFF
TGTGCCATCATGGTGGCGGGAGCCCTAAACACCGGGGAGCTGTTTTTT
>NA|TRBV20-1|TRBJ1-3|few
CSASRAAFSGNTIYF
TGCAGTGCTAGTAGGGCGGCCTTCTCTGGAAACACCATATATTTT
>TRBD2|TRBV6-4|TRBJ2-1|many
CASSPGTSGSDEQFF
TGTGCCAGCAGTCCCGGGACTAGCGGGAGCGATGAGCAGTTCTTC
>NA|TRBV7-2|TRBJ2-3|many
CASSSLGDTQYF
TGTGCCAGCAGCTCGTTGGGGGATACGCAGTATTTT
>NA|TRBV5-1|TRBJ2-2|few
CASSSPISHLRTGELFF
TGCGCCAGCAGCTCGCCCATAAGCCACCTAAGGACCGGGGAGCTGTTTTTT
>NA|TRBV20-1|TRBJ1-1|many
CSARDGSVNTEAFF
TGCAGTGCTAGAGACGGGAGCGTGAACACTGAAGCTTTCTTT
>NA|TRBV6-2/TRBV6-3|TRBJ1-2|many
CASSPVDMRYYGYTF
TGTGCCAGCAGCCCAGTGGATATGAGGTACTATGGCTACACCTTC
>TRBD1|TRBV5-5|TRBJ2-7|many
CASSYPGQGAYEQYF
TGTGCCAGCAGCTACCCGGGACAGGGGGCCTACGAGCAGTACTTC
>NA|TRBV10-2|TRBJ2-5|many
CASRGRGIKGETQYF
TGCGCCAGCAGGGGTAGGGGGATAAAGGGTGAAACCCAGTACTTC
>NA|TRBV29-1|TRBJ1-1|many
CSVEGGTEAFF
TGCAGCGTTGAAGGAGGAACTGAAGCTTTCTTT
>NA|TRBV28|TRBJ2-7|many
CASSLRPREDYEQYF
TGTGCCAGCAGTTTACGGCCCAGGGAAGACTACGAGCAGTACTTC
>NA|TRBV20-1|TRBJ2-5|many
CVGHQETQYF
TGCGTGGGACACCAAGAGACCCAGTACTTC
>TRBD2|TRBV20-1|TRBJ2-1|many
CSATRPGAGDNEQFF
TGCAGTGCCACTAGGCCTGGCGCGGGAGACAATGAGCAGTTCTTC
>TRBD1|TRBV7-8|TRBJ2-7|many
CASSPGTDSYEQYF
TGTGCCAGCAGCCCGGGGACAGACTCCTACGAGCAGTACTTC
>TRBD2|TRBV10-1|TRBJ2-1|few
CASSESAGRSDEQFF
TGCGCCAGCAGTGAGTCAGCGGGGCGGAGCGATGAGCAGTTCTTC
>NA|TRBV9|TRBJ2-3|many
CASSGKEIVGGSGDTQYF
TGTGCCAGCAGCGGTAAAGAAATCGTGGGGGGCTCTGGAGATACGCAGTATTTT
>NA|TRBV20-1|TRBJ1-1|many
CSAREGGSPLVNTEAFF
TGCAGTGCTAGAGAGGGTGGATCCCCACTCGTGAACACTGAAGCTTTCTTT
>NA|TRBV6-5|TRBJ2-1|few
CASSYSHNNNEQFF
TGTGCCAGCAGTTACTCGCATAACAACAATGAGCAGTTCTTC
>TRBD1|TRBV6-1|TRBJ1-1|many
CASRLTGVGTEAFF
TGTGCCAGCAGGCTAACAGGGGTAGGCACTGAAGCTTTCTTT
>TRBD2|TRBV27|TRBJ2-1|few
CASSRITSGRNEQFF
TGTGCCAGCAGCCGGATCACTAGCGGGAGAAATGAGCAGTTCTTC
>NA|TRBV29-1|TRBJ1-2|few
CSVEARHYGYTF
TGCAGCGTTGAAGCTAGACACTATGGCTACACCTTC
>TRBD2|TRBV5-1|TRBJ2-7|NA
CDSSLELAGPSYELYF
TGCGACAGCAGCTTGGAACTAGCGGGACCCTCCTACGAGCTGTACTTC
>NA|TRBV20-1|TRBJ2-5|NA
CSARDWAGLQETQYF
TGCAGTGCTAGAGATTGGGCCGGATTACAAGAGACCCAGTACTTC
>NA|TRBV7-9|TRBJ1-5|many
CASSLAIDQPQHF
TGTGCCAGCAGCTTAGCGATCGATCAGCCCCAGCATTTT
>NA|TRBV7-7|TRBJ1-1|many
CASSKNLENTEAFF
TGTGCCAGCAGCAAAAATCTGGAGAACACTGAAGCTTTCTTT
>TRBD2|TRBV10-3|TRBJ2-1|many
CAISEYSGGSYNEQFF
TGTGCCATCAGTGAGTATTCGGGAGGGTCCTACAATGAGCAGTTCTTC
>NA|TRBV6-5|TRBJ1-1|many
CASSYSSGVDTEAFF
TGTGCCAGCAGTTACTCATCCGGGGTCGACACTGAAGCTTTCTTT
>NA|TRBV7-2|TRBJ2-7|many
CASSLGPTAYEQYF
TGTGCCAGCAGCTTAGGTCCGACAGCCTACGAGCAGTACTTC
>NA|TRBV20-1|TRBJ2-3|many
CSAQKQGSGGTQYF
TGCAGTGCCCAAAAACAGGGCTCTGGGGGTACGCAGTATTTT
>NA|TRBV10-1|TRBJ2-1|medium-sized
CASSESWSNEQFF
TGCGCCAGCAGTGAGTCGTGGAGTAATGAGCAGTTCTTC
>TRBD1|TRBV20-1|TRBJ2-5|many
CSARDRGKFGVQETQYF
TGCAGTGCTAGAGACAGGGGGAAGTTCGGAGTCCAAGAGACCCAGTACTTC